Following are 25 T cell receptor beta chains from one sample sequenced in a study of T cell repertoires in cytomegalovirus infection. The antigens for these receptors are not known. TCRdb independently ran MiXCR on the reads; one entry per CDR3 protein. The repertoire consists of a few hundred thousand distinct CDR3 sequences, with under 35% occurring once and the leading ten covering 15% to 25%. The sequencing used cultured PBMCs, collected from culture after CMV antigen stimulation. These receptors were obtained from a human donor in good health (CMV status not recorded). Some clones in this sample may be carry-over from other donors' samples.

This chain connects TRBV7-2 to TRBJ2-7; 7 bases align to TRBD2. The CDR3 is 15 amino acids. The germline gives CDR1 SGHTA, CDR2 FQGNSA. J gave up 4 bases and V 1 base, and 7 bases lay outside the gene matches. CDR3 region: CASSLGRERDYEQYF. The CDR3 DNA follows: TGTGCCAGCAGCTTAGGGCGGGAGAGGGATTACGAGCAGTACTTC.

The rearrangement links TRBV6-7 to TRBJ1-2, with 9 bases lining up with TRBD1. TRBV6-7 is an ORF; its function is uncertain. CDR3 length: 18 residues. V shed 4 bases, J shed 0 bases, and the junction held 12 bases outside the gene matches. In DNA form, the CDR3 reads TGTGCCAGCAGTTGGCGGACAGGGGCCAGGGGATCTAACTATGGCTACACCTTC. This translates into CASSWRTGARGSNYGYTF.

This clonotype was detected only a few times. The chain has TRBV20-1 and TRBJ2-7, with 7 bases matching TRBD1. CDR3 length equals 15 residues. Germline CDR1 DFQATT, CDR2 SNEGSKA (reference sequence). CDR3: CSERQGIIRPYEQYF. DNA of the CDR3: TGCAGCGAACGACAGGGTATAATCCGCCCCTACGAGCAGTACTTC.

The chain couples TRBV11-3 to TRBJ2-7; 9 nucleotides agree with TRBD1. Germline V gives CDR1 SGHNT, CDR2 YENEEA. This CDR3 has 15 residues. V gave up 5 bases and J gave up 4 bases; unmatched junction bases: 9. CDR3 region: CASSPGQGKGYEQYF. The CDR3 DNA reads TGTGCCAGCAGCCCCGGACAGGGGAAGGGGTACGAGCAGTACTTC.

This chain connects TRBV25-1 to TRBJ1-1, with D perhaps TRBD1 (6 bases). The CDR3 is 15 residues long. CDR1 and CDR2 (germline): MGHDK, SYGVNS. Trimming removed 4 bases at V and 4 bases at J, with 16 bases between. Here the CDR3 DNA reads TGTGCCAGCAGTGGCCGGGTAGGGGGGGGCACTGAAGCTTTCTTT. Amino acid sequence: CASSGRVGGGTEAFF.

The V gene is TRBV6-5, the J gene TRBJ2-7; D may correspond to TRBD1 or TRBD2 (5 bases each). Germline V CDR1 and CDR2: MNHEY, SVGAGI. Deletions cut 2 bases from V and 1 base from J, with 12 bases between. The CDR3 is 15 amino acids. CDR3 sequence (DNA): TGTGCCAGCAGTTACGGGACGGAGTCTTCCTACGAGCAGTACTTC. Protein product: CASSYGTESSYEQYF.

This chain joins TRBV3-1 and TRBJ2-1; D is perhaps TRBD1 (5 bases). V was pared by 2 bases and J by 6 bases, with 11 bases between. CDR3 length equals 14 residues. Germline-derived CDR1 and CDR2 are LGHDT and YNNKEL (reference sequence). The CDR3 region has the DNA TGTGCCAGCAGCCAACCCTTCAGGGTCAATGAGCAGTTCTTC. It yields the protein CASSQPFRVNEQFF.

This clonotype was seen more than once but under ten times. The chain has TRBV6-6 and TRBJ2-7; D not certain. V gave up 0 bases and J gave up 1 base, with 4 bases separating them. Germline values: CDR1 MNHNY, CDR2 SVGAGI (reference sequence). This CDR3 contains 13 residues. The CDR3, as DNA: TGTGCCAGCAGTTACTCGATATCCTACGAGCAGTACTTC. Its translation: CASSYSISYEQYF.

The chain recombines TRBV28 with TRBJ1-6, with a weak D call TRBD1 (5 bases). CDR3 size: 14 residues. Germline V CDR1 and CDR2: MDHEN, SYDVKM. V shed 3 bases and J shed 7 bases, with 10 bases lying between them. The CDR3, as DNA: TGTGCCAGCAGTTTCCGGACAATGAATTCACCCCTCCACTTT. Translating gives CASSFRTMNSPLHF.

This chain links TRBV29-1 with TRBJ1-3; possible D gene TRBD1, 5 bases. The V end lost 4 bases, the J end lost 4 bases, and 8 bases lay between the germline ends. In germline, CDR1 is SQVTM, CDR2 ANQGSEA. CDR3 length: 12 residues. CDR3 residues: CSVGGGGNTIYF. CDR3 sequence (DNA): TGCAGCGTTGGGGGGGGAGGAAACACCATATATTTT.

This chain connects TRBV10-3 to TRBJ2-1; 11 bases match TRBD2. The trim removed 4 bases at V and 4 bases at J, leaving 6 bases unmatched. Germline V gene lookup returns CDR1 ENHRY and CDR2 SYGVKD. The CDR3 has 16 amino acids. The CDR3 spells CAISGPVAGGYNEQFF. CDR3 nucleotides: TGTGCCATCAGTGGACCCGTAGCGGGGGGGTACAATGAGCAGTTCTTC.

This clonotype was found a few times. The rearrangement joins TRBV5-1 to TRBJ2-5; 11 positions match TRBD2. CDR1 is SGHRS and CDR2 is YFSETQ in the germline V gene. Trimming at V came to 3 bases and at J to 5 bases, leaving 9 bases not matched to a gene. The CDR3 is made up of 16 amino acids. The CDR3 DNA reads as TGCGCCAGCAGCTCGACTAGCGGGGAAGGCTGGGAGACCCAGTACTTC. Encoded protein: CASSSTSGEGWETQYF. Drawing the rest from reference TRBV5-1 and TRBJ2-5, the complete variable domain is KAGVTQTPRYLIKTRGQQVTLSCSPISGHRSVSWYQQTPGQGLQFLFEYFSETQRNKGNFPGRFSGRQFSNSRSEMNVSTLELGDSALYLCASSSTSGEGWETQYFGPGTRLLVL.

This clonotype was seen a few times. The chain links TRBV7-3 to TRBJ2-1; 15 nucleotides agree with TRBD2. CDR1 is SGHTA, CDR2 FQGTGA, per germline. J was trimmed by 7 bases and V by 4 bases; bases with no gene match: 5. There are 16 residues in the CDR3. CDR3 nucleotides: TGTGCCAGCAGCTCTCCGGGACTAGCGGGGGGTAATGAGCAGTTCTTC. As protein: CASSSPGLAGGNEQFF.

The V call is TRBV20-1, the J call TRBJ2-6; D is perhaps TRBD1 (6 bases). With 6 bases removed from V and 3 bases from J, the gap between germline ends came to 12 bases. CDR1 DFQATT and CDR2 SNEGSKA come from the germline V gene (reference sequence). The CDR3 is 14 amino acids. The CDR3 nucleotides are TGCAGTGCCGTAACAGGGAGTGGGGCCAACGTCCTGACTTTC. Its protein is CSAVTGSGANVLTF.

The chain has TRBV11-2 and TRBJ2-7, with D unclear. From germline, CDR1 is SGHAT and CDR2 FQNNGV. The CDR3 consists of 14 residues. V lost 3 bases and J lost 3, with 12 bases in between. CDR3 DNA: TGTGCCAGCAGCTTGGAAGGAGAGTACTACGAGCAGTACTTC. This translates into CASSLEGEYYEQYF.

The table lists this clonotype with a few counts. The V gene is TRBV11-2, the J gene TRBJ2-3; the D gene is possibly TRBD1 (5 bases). V lost 6 bases and J lost 4, with 17 bases in between. In germline, CDR1 is SGHAT, CDR2 FQNNGV. CDR3 length: 15 residues. The DNA of the CDR3 is TGTGCCAGCAGTTCCCGTGGCAGGGTACCAGATACGCAGTATTTT. Encoded protein: CASSSRGRVPDTQYF.

V and J are TRBV7-8 and TRBJ2-1; 8 positions agree with TRBD2. From germline, CDR1 is SGHVS and CDR2 FQNEAQ. The CDR3 consists of 20 residues. V gave up 0 bases and J gave up 8 bases; unmatched junction bases: 21. CDR3 protein: CASSLAFSSPSREAEYEQFF. CDR3 coding DNA: TGTGCCAGCAGCTTAGCGTTTTCTTCCCCGTCGCGGGAGGCTGAATATGAGCAGTTCTTC. Together with reference TRBV7-8 and TRBJ2-1, the CDR3 gives the full variable domain: GAGVSQSPRYKVAKRGQDVALRCDPISGHVSLFWYQQALGQGPEFLTYFQNEAQLDKSGLPSDRFFAERPEGSVSTLKIQRTQQEDSAVYLCASSLAFSSPSREAEYEQFFGPGTRLTVL.

The chain carries TRBV7-2 and TRBJ1-2; no reliable D call. The CDR3 length is 13 residues. V dropped 5 bases and J dropped 3 bases, with 10 bases sitting between them. Germline CDR1 reads SGHTA; CDR2 reads FQGNSA. CDR3 sequence (DNA): TGTGCCAGCAGCCAGGAGGGATACTATGGCTACACCTTC. This codes for CASSQEGYYGYTF.

This sequence joins TRBV19 and TRBJ1-3; D is uncertain. The CDR3 extends over 14 amino acids. V was pared by 9 bases and J by 0 bases, with 12 bases between. Germline CDR1 reads LNHDA; CDR2 reads SQIVND (reference sequence). The CDR3 DNA sequence: TGTGCCAGCACGGTCAAGTCCTCTGGAAACACCATATATTTT. Residues: CASTVKSSGNTIYF. Filled out from reference TRBV19 and TRBJ1-3, the complete variable domain reads DGGITQSPKYLFRKEGQNVTLSCEQNLNHDAMYWYRQDPGQGLRLIYYSQIVNDFQKGDIAEGYSVSREKKESFPLTVTSAQKNPTAFYLCASTVKSSGNTIYFGEGSWLTVV.

This clonotype was observed at least ten times. The genes are TRBV19 and TRBJ1-5; 7 positions agree with TRBD1. Germline V gives CDR1 LNHDA, CDR2 SQIVND (reference sequence). Trimming took 6 bases from V and 4 from J; bases not matched to a gene: 9. The CDR3 is made up of 15 amino acids. CDR3 in amino acids: CASRSDRARNQPQHF. CDR3 DNA sequence: TGTGCCAGTAGATCTGACAGGGCTCGAAATCAGCCCCAGCATTTT.

The rearrangement joins TRBV7-3 to TRBJ2-1; the match to TRBD2 covers 8 bases. Germline lookup yields CDR1 SGHTA and CDR2 FQGTGA. The CDR3 loop spans 16 amino acids. V was pared by 0 bases and J by 4 bases, with 5 bases of the junction left unmatched. CDR3 nucleotides: TGTGCCAGCAGCTTAACAGGCGGGGGGCTTTACAATGAGCAGTTCTTC. Its protein is CASSLTGGGLYNEQFF.

A few counts support this clonotype. This chain joins TRBV12-3 or TRBV12-4 and TRBJ2-6, with a possible D match to TRBD2 (5 bases). This CDR3 has 18 amino acids. The V gene lost 3 bases and the J gene lost 1 base, with 16 bases spanning the gap. The CDR3 DNA follows: TGTGCCAGCAGTTTGGTCCGGGAAGGTAGTTCTGGGGCCAACGTCCTGACTTTC. Translating it yields CASSLVREGSSGANVLTF.

The V and J genes are TRBV7-2 and TRBJ1-6; no clear D. Trimming took off 2 bases at V and 0 bases at J, with 8 bases between the two ends. Germline V CDR1 and CDR2: SGHTA, FQGNSA. CDR3 length: 16 amino acids. CDR3 nucleotides: TGTGCCAGCAGCTTATGGACCGTCTCCTATAATTCACCCCTCCACTTT. Translation gives CASSLWTVSYNSPLHF.

This clonotype has ten or more counts. The chain employs TRBV5-6 and TRBJ1-1; D is undetermined. V shed 0 bases and J shed 0 bases, with 6 bases lying between them. Germline V lookup: CDR1 SGHDT, CDR2 YYEEEE. The CDR3 consists of 14 residues. CDR3: CASSLGHMNTEAFF. The CDR3 region has the DNA TGTGCCAGCAGCTTGGGGCACATGAACACTGAAGCTTTCTTT.

This clonotype has only a few counts. The V and J genes are TRBV12-3 or TRBV12-4 and TRBJ2-5; 9 bases align to TRBD1. The CDR3 totals 14 residues. J was trimmed by 5 bases and V by 5 bases; bases with no gene match: 6. CDR3 in DNA: TGTGCCAGCAGTCTCCGGGACAGGGATGAGACCCAGTACTTC. Residues: CASSLRDRDETQYF.